This TCR beta chain was profiled in a study of blood T cell repertoires in COVID-19. Cohorts were assigned according to the clinical history that participants reported. Germline values: CDR1 LNHDA, CDR2 SQIVND (reference sequence). Trimming pared 4 bases from V and 1 base from J, leaving 14 bases between. This CDR3 comprises 16 residues. This table comes from immunoSEQ multiplex PCR, and its TCRdb copy is limited to in-frame clones, with some not included. Among about 240,000 clones listed, around 89% were seen once. This clonotype was sampled from a middle-aged man who had recovered from COVID-19. Sequenced material: PBMCs or T cells enriched from blood (not recorded which). This chain connects TRBV19 to TRBJ2-4; a weak D match, TRBD2 (5 bases). The CDR3 region has the DNA TGTGCCAGTAGTAGAGCTCCGACGGGGGCCAAAAACATTCAGTACTTC. This sequence encodes CASSRAPTGAKNIQYF. Filled out from reference TRBV19 and TRBJ2-4, the complete variable domain reads DGGITQSPKYLFRKEGQNVTLSCEQNLNHDAMYWYRQDPGQGLRLIYYSQIVNDFQKGDIAEGYSVSREKKESFPLTVTSAQKNPTAFYLCASSRAPTGAKNIQYFGAGTRLSVL.